The clone carrying this TCR beta chain appeared a few times. Genomic DNA acted as the template from which TCR beta VDJ combination and CDR3 sequence profiling were carried out. TCRdb re-analysed the reads in MiXCR, keeping a single row per CDR3 protein. This table has approximately 130,000 distinct CDR3 sequences, 41% appearing once. This record belongs to a study of CD8+CD57+ T cells in acquired aplastic anemia. The CDR3 is 14 amino acids. The V segment lost 9 bases and the J segment 4 bases; nucleotides outside the gene matches: 7. From germline, CDR1 is MNHNS and CDR2 SASEGT. This rearrangement joins TRBV6-1 to TRBJ2-3; 10 bases map to TRBD2. This receptor was identified in a human donor in good health, serving as a control. The sample consisted of sorted CD4+, CD8+, or CD8+CD57+ T cells (not recorded which) from PBMCs. CDR3 in amino acids: CASRVAGGADTQYF. CDR3 sequence (DNA): TGTGCCAGTCGGGTAGCGGGGGGTGCAGATACGCAGTATTTT.